This T cell receptor (beta chain) was found in a study of beta chain features in type 1 diabetes. The V gene end was trimmed by 5 bases and the J gene end by 6 bases; junction bases not matched to a gene: 10. This CDR3 has 15 amino acids. Germline CDR1 reads SGHTA; CDR2 reads FQGNSA. Every isolated RNA sample was fully reverse transcribed, so sequencing captured expressed TCRB transcripts. The data were produced by immunoSEQ multiplex PCR, yet TCRdb's version contains in-frame clones alone and is incomplete. The table lists about 620,000 clones, 15% to 17% of them singletons. In this sample, this clone turned up a few times. Staining for CD45RO/CCR7/CD25/CD127/CD95/CD27 allowed sorting of CD4+ naive, central memory, regulatory and stem cell-like memory cells.

The sequence was obtained from a man aged 18 to 30 in good health. Sequencing was done on a sample of naive CD4+ T cells from blood. The chain uses TRBV7-2 and TRBJ2-1; 7 nucleotides line up with TRBD1. The CDR3 nucleotides read TGTGCCAGCAGCGTCTACAGGGGACCGGGCAATGAGCAGTTCTTC. It codes for CASSVYRGPGNEQFF.